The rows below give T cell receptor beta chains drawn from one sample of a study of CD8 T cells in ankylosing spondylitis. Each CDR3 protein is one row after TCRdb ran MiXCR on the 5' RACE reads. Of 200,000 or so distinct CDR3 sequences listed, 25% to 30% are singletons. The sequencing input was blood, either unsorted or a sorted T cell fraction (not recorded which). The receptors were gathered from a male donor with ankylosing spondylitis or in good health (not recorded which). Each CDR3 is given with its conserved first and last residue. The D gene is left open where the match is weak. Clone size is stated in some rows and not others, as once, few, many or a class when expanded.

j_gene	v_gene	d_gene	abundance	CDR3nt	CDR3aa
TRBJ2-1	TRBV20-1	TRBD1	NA	TGCAGTACTAACCAAGGGGGCTTGTCCTACAATGAGCAGTTCTTC	CSTNQGGLSYNEQFF
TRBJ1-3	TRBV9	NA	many	TGTGCCAGCAGCCTGCAGGACTCTGGAAACACCATATATTTT	CASSLQDSGNTIYF
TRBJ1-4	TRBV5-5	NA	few	TGTGCCAGCAGCCCACGGGACCCCTTGGGAGCAACTAATGAAAAACTGTTTTTT	CASSPRDPLGATNEKLFF
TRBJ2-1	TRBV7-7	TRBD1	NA	TGTGCTAGCAGCCCAGGACAGGGTTATTACAATGAGCAGTTCTTC	CASSPGQGYYNEQFF
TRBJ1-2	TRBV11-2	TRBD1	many	TGTGCCAGCAGCTCCGGGACAGGGCCGAACTATGGCTACACCTTC	CASSSGTGPNYGYTF
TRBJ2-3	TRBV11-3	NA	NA	TGTGCCAGTTCTCCGACGATATACACAGATACGCAGTATTTT	CASSPTIYTDTQYF
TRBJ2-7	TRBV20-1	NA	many	TGCAGTGCCGCGACAGACCTCTACGAGCAGTACTTC	CSAATDLYEQYF
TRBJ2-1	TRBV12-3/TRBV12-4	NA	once	TGTGCCAGCAGTTTGAGCCCACGCGGAGGCTCCTACAATGAGCAGTTCTTC	CASSLSPRGGSYNEQFF
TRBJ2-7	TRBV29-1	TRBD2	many	TGCAGCGTTGAGGGTAGCGGGGGCTACGAGCAGTACTTC	CSVEGSGGYEQYF
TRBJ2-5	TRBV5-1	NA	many	TGCGCCAGCAGCTTGGGCTCAACAGGGTTGGGAGAGACCCAGTACTTC	CASSLGSTGLGETQYF
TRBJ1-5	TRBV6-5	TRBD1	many	TGTGCCAGCAGTTACACAGGGGGTCAGCCCCAGCATTTT	CASSYTGGQPQHF
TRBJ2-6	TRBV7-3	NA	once	TGTGCCAGCAGCTCCCTATCCTTGCAGGGATCTGGGGCCAACGTCCTGACTTTC	CASSSLSLQGSGANVLTF
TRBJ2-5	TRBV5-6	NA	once	TGTGCCAGCAGCTTGGGGGACCCCCGGGCAGAGACCCAGTACTTC	CASSLGDPRAETQYF
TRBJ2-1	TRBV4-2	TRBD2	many	TGTGCCAGCAGCGCCCGAAGGACAGGGCAAAGCGGGAGGGCCGCCTACAATGAGCAGTTCTTC	CASSARRTGQSGRAAYNEQFF
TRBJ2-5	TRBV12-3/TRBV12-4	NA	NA	TGTGCCAGCAGTTCGGGTGGCAGGCAAGAGACCCAGTACTTC	CASSSGGRQETQYF
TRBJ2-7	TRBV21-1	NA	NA	TGTGCCAGCAGATTACAGGGATCGTCTGTGCAGTACTTC	CASRLQGSSVQYF
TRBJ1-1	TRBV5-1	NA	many	TGCGCCAGCAGCCCCTGGGAGGGGGACACTGAAGCTTTCTTT	CASSPWEGDTEAFF
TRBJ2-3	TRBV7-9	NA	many	TGTGCCAGCAGCTCACAGGGCCTAAGCACAGATACGCAGTATTTT	CASSSQGLSTDTQYF
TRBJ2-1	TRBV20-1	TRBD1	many	TGCAGTGCTGAGAAAGGACAGGGAGGACAGAAGTTCTACAATGAGCAGTTCTTC	CSAEKGQGGQKFYNEQFF
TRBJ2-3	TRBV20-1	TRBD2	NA	TGCAGTGCTTTGCAGGGAGGGTCCCAAGATACGCAGTATTTT	CSALQGGSQDTQYF
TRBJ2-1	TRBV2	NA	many	TGTGCCAGCAGTGGTATGGGGGGCGGGACGGAGCAGTTCTTC	CASSGMGGGTEQFF
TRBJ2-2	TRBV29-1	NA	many	TGCAGCGTTTCGAGGGGTTTTAACACCGGGGAGCTGTTTTTT	CSVSRGFNTGELFF
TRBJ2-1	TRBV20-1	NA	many	TGCAGTGCTACCGGGAGTCTCGGGTACAATGAGCAGTTCTTC	CSATGSLGYNEQFF
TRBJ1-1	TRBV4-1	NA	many	TGCGCCAGCAGCCACCCACGCAGGGTTGAAGCTTTCTTT	CASSHPRRVEAFF
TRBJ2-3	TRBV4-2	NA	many	TGTGCCAGCAGCCAAGAGTGGAAGATTACGCAGTATTTT	CASSQEWKITQYF
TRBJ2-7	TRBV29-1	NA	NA	TGCAGCGTTGAAGCGGCGTTTTCCTACGAGCAGTACTTC	CSVEAAFSYEQYF
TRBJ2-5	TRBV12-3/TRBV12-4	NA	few	TGTGCCAGCTGTCTGGGGGGAGGGGGGGCCCAAGAGACCCAGTACTTC	CASCLGGGGAQETQYF
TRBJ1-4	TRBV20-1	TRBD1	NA	TGCAGTGCGTACAGGGGGGCAACTAATGAAAAACTGTTTTTT	CSAYRGATNEKLFF
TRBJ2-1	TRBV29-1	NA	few	TGCAGCGTTGAAGATGGGCAGGGCAGCTCCTACAATGAGCAGTTCTTC	CSVEDGQGSSYNEQFF
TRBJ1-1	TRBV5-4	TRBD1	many	TGTGCCAGCAGCAGGGACAGGGCCCATGAAGCTTTCTTT	CASSRDRAHEAFF
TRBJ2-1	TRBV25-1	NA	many	TGTGCCAGCAGTGAATTTGGGTGGGGGGCTGAGGGGTATGAGCAGTTCTTC	CASSEFGWGAEGYEQFF
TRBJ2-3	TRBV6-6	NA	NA	TGTGCCAGCAGCCAACCGGGCACAGATACGCAGTATTTT	CASSQPGTDTQYF
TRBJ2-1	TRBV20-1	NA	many	TGCAGTGCTAACCCCCTTTTAGTAGCCCTAAACTTCAATGAGCAGTTCTTC	CSANPLLVALNFNEQFF
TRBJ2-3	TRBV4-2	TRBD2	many	TGTGCCAGCAGCGGGGAGGGGCGGGATACGCAGTATTTT	CASSGEGRDTQYF
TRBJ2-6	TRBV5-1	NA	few	TGCGCCAGCAGCGCTACACCGGTCTTTGGGGCCAACGTCCTGACTTTC	CASSATPVFGANVLTF
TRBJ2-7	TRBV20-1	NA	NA	TGCAGTGCTAGAGATAGGCTAGGGGCCTACGAGCAGTACTTC	CSARDRLGAYEQYF
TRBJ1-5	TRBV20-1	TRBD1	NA	TGCAGTGCTAGAGATACAGGGGGCGCGAACCAGCCCCAGCATTTT	CSARDTGGANQPQHF
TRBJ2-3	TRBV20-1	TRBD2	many	TGCAGTGCTAGATTACTAGCGGTAGGGACCGGCACAGATACGCAGTATTTT	CSARLLAVGTGTDTQYF
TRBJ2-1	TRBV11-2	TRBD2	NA	TGTGCCAGCAGTTTCAATAGCGGGAGGATCAACAATGAGCAGTTCTTC	CASSFNSGRINNEQFF
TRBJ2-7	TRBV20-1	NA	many	TGCAGTGCTAGGGGGGGTGGCGAGCAGTACTTC	CSARGGGEQYF
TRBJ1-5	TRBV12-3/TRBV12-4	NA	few	TGTGCCAGCAGGGCACTAAATCAGCCCCAGCATTTT	CASRALNQPQHF
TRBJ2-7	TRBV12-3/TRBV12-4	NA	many	TGTGCCAGCAGTTTAGCGCTCTCAGGCACGCGCTTCTACGAGCAGTACTTC	CASSLALSGTRFYEQYF
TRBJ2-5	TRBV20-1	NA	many	TGCAGTGCTCACCCCGAACGAGGAGAGACCCAGTACTTC	CSAHPERGETQYF
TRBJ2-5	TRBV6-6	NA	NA	TGTGCCAGCAGTGAGACTAGTAAAGGGACCCAGTACTTC	CASSETSKGTQYF
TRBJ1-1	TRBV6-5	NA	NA	TGTGCCAGCAGTTATCAAGGTGGGGGGGCAAGGAACACTGAAGCTTTCTTT	CASSYQGGGARNTEAFF
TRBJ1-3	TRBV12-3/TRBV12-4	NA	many	TGTGCCAGCAGTTTAACGGATATCTCTGGAAACACCATATATTTT	CASSLTDISGNTIYF
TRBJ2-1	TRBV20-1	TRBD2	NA	TGCAGTGCTAGTATCTCTAGCGGGAGTAATGAGCAGTTCTTC	CSASISSGSNEQFF
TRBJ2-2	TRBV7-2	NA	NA	TGTGCCAGCAGCCTACGGAACACCGGGGAGCTGTTTTTT	CASSLRNTGELFF
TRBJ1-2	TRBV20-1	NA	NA	TGCAGTGTAGGGAATGGCTACACCTTC	CSVGNGYTF
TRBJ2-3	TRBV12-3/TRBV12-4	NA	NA	TGTGCCAGCAGTCCCGGGAACGTTGATACGCAGTATTTT	CASSPGNVDTQYF
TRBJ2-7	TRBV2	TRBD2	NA	TGTGCCAGCCGCCTCACTAGCGCGTCCTACGAGCAGTACTTC	CASRLTSASYEQYF
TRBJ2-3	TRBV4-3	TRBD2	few	TGCGCCAGCAGCCAAGTGAGTTCCGTAGCGGGAGCATCAGATACGCAGTATTTT	CASSQVSSVAGASDTQYF
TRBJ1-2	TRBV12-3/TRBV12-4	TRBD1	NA	TGTGCCAGCAGACTCGGACAGGGGGCCTATGGCTACACCTTC	CASRLGQGAYGYTF
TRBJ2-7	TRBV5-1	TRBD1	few	TGCGCCAGCAGCTTGGCCGGGACAGCTGAGCAGTACTTC	CASSLAGTAEQYF
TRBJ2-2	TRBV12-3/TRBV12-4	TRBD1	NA	TGTGCCAGCAGTTTAGTTGACAGGGTCACCGGGGAGCTGTTTTTT	CASSLVDRVTGELFF